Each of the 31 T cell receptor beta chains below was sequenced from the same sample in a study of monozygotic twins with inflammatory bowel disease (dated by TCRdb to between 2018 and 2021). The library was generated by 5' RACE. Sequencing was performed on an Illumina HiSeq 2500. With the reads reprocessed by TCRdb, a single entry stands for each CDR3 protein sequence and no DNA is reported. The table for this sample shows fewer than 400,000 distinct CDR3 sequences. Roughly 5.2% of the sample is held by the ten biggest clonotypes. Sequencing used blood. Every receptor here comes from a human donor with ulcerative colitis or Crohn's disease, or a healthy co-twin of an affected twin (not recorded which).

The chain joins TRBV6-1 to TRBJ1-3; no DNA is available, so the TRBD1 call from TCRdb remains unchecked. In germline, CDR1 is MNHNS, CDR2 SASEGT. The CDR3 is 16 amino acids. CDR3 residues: CASSGGHRSSGNTIYF.

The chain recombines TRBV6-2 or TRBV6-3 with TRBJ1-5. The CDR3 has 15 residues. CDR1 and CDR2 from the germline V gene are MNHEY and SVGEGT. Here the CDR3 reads CASSYGDQSNQPQHF.

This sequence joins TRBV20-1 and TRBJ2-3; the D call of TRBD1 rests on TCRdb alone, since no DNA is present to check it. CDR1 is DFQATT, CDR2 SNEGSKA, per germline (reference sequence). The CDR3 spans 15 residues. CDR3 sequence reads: CSARMGDKSTDTQYF.

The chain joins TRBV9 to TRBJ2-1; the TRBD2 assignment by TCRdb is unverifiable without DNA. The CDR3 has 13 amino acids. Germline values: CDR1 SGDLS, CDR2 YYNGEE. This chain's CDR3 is CASSGTSWYEQFF.

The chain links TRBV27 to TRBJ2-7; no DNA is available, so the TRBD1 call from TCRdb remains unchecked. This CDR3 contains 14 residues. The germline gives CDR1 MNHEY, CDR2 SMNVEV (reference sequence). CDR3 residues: CASSSGVRAGEQYF.

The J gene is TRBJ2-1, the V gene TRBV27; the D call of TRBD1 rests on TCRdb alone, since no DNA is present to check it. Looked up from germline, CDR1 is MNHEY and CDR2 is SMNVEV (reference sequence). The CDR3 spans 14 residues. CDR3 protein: CASKPLPGQNEQFF.

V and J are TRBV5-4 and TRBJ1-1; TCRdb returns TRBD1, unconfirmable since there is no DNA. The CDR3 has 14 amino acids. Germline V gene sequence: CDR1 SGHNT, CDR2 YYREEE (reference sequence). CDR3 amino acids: CASSPRDREGEAFF.

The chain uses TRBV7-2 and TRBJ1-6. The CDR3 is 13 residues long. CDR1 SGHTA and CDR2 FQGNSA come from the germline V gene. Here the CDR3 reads CASSLTDGSPLHF.

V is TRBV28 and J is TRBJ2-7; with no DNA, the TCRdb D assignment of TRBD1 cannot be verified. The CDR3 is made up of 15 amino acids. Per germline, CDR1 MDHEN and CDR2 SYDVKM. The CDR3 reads CASSLGGSRSYEQYF.

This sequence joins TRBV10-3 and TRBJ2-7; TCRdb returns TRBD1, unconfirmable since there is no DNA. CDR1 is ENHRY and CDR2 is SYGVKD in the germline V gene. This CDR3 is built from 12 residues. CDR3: CAIRGDRVEQYF.

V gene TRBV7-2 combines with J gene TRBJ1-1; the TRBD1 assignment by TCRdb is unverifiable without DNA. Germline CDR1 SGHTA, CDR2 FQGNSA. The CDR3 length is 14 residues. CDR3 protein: CASSKRTGGSEAFF.

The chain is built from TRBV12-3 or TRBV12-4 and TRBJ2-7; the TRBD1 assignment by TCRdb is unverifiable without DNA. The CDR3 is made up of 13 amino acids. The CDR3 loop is CASRYRGDYEQYF.

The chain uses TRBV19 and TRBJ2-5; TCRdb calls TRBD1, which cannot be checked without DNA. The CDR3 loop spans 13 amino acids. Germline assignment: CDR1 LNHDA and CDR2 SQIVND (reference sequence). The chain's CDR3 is CASSISGIGTQYF.

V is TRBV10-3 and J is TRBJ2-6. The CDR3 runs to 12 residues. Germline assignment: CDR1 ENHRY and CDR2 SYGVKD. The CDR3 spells CAITPGANVLTF.

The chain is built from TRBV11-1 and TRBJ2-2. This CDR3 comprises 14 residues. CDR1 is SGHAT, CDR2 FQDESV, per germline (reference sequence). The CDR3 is CASSLVSVGGELFF.

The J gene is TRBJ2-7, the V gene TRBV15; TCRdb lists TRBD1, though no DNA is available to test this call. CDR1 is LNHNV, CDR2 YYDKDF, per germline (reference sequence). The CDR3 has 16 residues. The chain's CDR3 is CATSSRQTLRPYEQYF.

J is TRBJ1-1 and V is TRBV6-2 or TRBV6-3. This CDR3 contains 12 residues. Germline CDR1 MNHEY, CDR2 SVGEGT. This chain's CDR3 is CASSMWFTEAFF.

CDR3 loop: CASQGIDSNQPQHF. The J gene is TRBJ1-5, the V gene TRBV6-2 or TRBV6-3; TCRdb calls TRBD1, which cannot be checked without DNA. CDR3 length: 14 amino acids. Germline V gene data show CDR1 as MNHEY and CDR2 as SVGEGT.

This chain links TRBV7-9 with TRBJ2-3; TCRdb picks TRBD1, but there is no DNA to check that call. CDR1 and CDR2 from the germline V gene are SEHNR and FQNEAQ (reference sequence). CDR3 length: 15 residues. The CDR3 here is CASSLRTGVTDTQYF.

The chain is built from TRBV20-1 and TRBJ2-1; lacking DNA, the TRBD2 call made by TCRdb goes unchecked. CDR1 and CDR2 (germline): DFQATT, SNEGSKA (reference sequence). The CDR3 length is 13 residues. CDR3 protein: CSAPRAARDEQFF.

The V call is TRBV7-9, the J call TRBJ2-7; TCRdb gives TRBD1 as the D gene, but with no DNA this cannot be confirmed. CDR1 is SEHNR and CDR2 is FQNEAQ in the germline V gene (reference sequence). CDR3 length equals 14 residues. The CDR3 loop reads CASSLEGAGGEQYF. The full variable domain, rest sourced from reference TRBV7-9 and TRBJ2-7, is DTGVSQNPRHKITKRGQNVTFRCDPISEHNRLYWYRQTLGQGPEFLTYFQNEAQLEKSRLLSDRFSAERPKGSFSTLEIQRTEQGDSAMYLCASSLEGAGGEQYFGPGTRLTVT.

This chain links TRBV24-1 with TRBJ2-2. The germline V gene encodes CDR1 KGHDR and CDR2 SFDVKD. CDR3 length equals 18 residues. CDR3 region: CATSVVVVDGTNTGELFF.

CDR3 amino acids: CASSGHLRGTGANVLTF. The rearrangement joins TRBV9 to TRBJ2-6; TCRdb's D call of TRBD1 is untestable without DNA. The CDR3 spans 17 residues. Germline CDR1 is SGDLS and CDR2 is YYNGEE.

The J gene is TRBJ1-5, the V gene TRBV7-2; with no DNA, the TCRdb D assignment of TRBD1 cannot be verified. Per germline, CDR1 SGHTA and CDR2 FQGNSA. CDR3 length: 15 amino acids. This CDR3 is CASSPNGQGGQPQHF.

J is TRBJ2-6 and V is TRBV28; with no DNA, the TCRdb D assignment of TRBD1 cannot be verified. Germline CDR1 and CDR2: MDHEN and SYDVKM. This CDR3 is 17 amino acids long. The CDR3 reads CASNTDRGYSGANVLTF.

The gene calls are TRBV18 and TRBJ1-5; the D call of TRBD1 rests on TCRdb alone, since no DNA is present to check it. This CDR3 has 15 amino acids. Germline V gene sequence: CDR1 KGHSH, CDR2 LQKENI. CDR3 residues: CASSPGGYSNQPQHF. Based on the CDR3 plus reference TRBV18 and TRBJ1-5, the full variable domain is NAGVMQNPRHLVRRRGQEARLRCSPMKGHSHVYWYRQLPEEGLKFMVYLQKENIIDESGMPKERFSAEFPKEGPSILRIQQVVRGDSAAYFCASSPGGYSNQPQHFGDGTRLSIL.

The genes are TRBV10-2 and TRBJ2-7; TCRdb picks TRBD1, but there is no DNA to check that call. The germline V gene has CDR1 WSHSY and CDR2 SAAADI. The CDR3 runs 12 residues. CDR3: CASSERGHEQYF.

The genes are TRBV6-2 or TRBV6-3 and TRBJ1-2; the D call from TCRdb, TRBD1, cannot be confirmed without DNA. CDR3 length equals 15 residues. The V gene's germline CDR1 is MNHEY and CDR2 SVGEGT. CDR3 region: CASRHSGTGEYGYTF.

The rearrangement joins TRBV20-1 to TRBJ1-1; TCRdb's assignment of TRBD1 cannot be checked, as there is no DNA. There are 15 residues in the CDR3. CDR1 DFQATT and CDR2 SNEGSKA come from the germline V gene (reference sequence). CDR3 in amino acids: CSAILYTGAGTEAFF.

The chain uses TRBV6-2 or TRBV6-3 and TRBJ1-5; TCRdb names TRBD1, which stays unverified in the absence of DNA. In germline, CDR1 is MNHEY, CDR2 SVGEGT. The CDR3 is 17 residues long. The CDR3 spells CASRVGGGSVSNQPQHF.

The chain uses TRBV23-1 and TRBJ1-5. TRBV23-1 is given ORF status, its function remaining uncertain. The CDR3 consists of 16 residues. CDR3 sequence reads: CASSQSPRVFNQPQHF.